The 15 T cell receptor beta chains presented below share a single source sample, sequenced in a study of blood T cell repertoires in COVID-19. Libraries were prepared by immunoSEQ multiplex PCR; TCRdb keeps only in-frame clonotypes and omits some of them. The profile shows approximately 230,000 clones, about 90% of them singletons. The sequencing sample was made of peripheral blood. The source is a man older than 75 with acute or convalescent COVID-19.

The chain has TRBV7-2 and TRBJ2-7; 15 bases align to TRBD2. The germline V gene has CDR1 SGHTA and CDR2 FQGNSA. V shed 4 bases, J shed 6 bases, and the junction held 4 bases outside the gene matches. The CDR3 is 15 amino acids. The CDR3 DNA reads as TGTGCCAGCAGCTCCTCGGGACTAGCGGGAGGCGAGCAGTACTTC. It codes for CASSSSGLAGGEQYF.

This chain joins TRBV11-2 and TRBJ1-4, with a tentative D call TRBD1 (5 bases). The CDR3 has 15 residues. The V end lost 5 bases, the J end lost 7 bases, and 17 bases lay between the germline ends. Germline CDR1 is SGHAT and CDR2 is FQNNGV. The CDR3 reads CASSPPGRGGEKLFF. The CDR3 DNA reads as TGTGCCAGCAGCCCGCCGGGTCGGGGGGGTGAAAAACTGTTTTTT. Looking up the rest from reference TRBV11-2 and TRBJ1-4 gives the full variable domain: EAGVAQSPRYKIIEKRQSVAFWCNPISGHATLYWYQQILGQGPKLLIQFQNNGVVDDSQLPKDRFSAERLKGVDSTLKIQPAKLEDSAVYLCASSPPGRGGEKLFFGSGTQLSVL.

The CDR3: CASSSLDRNQPQHF. The CDR3 nucleotides are TGTGCCAGCAGCTCGCTTGACAGAAATCAGCCCCAGCATTTT. The chain joins TRBV5-6 to TRBJ1-5; perhaps TRBD1 as D (5 bases). The V gene lost 3 bases and the J gene lost 4 bases, with 11 bases spanning the gap. Germline CDR1 and CDR2: SGHDT and YYEEEE. The CDR3 sequence is 14 residues long.

The chain is built from TRBV29-1 and TRBJ1-1; 8 bases align to TRBD1. The CDR3 spans 15 residues. CDR1 and CDR2 from the germline V gene are SQVTM and ANQGSEA. The V and J ends lost 6 bases and 1 base, in that order; junction bases with no gene match: 10. Written as DNA, the CDR3 is TGCAGCGTGCGAAGGACAGGGCAGGCGAACACTGAAGCTTTCTTT. It yields the protein CSVRRTGQANTEAFF.

V gene TRBV7-9 combines with J gene TRBJ1-4, with 9 bases lining up with TRBD1. The trim removed 5 bases at V and 11 bases at J, leaving 12 bases unmatched. Per the germline V gene, CDR1 is SEHNR and CDR2 is FQNEAQ (reference sequence). The CDR3 consists of 15 residues. DNA of the CDR3: TGTGCCAGCAGCCAACTAACAGGGGGCGCGGGGAAACTGTTTTTT. Its translation: CASSQLTGGAGKLFF.

The gene calls are TRBV4-3 and TRBJ2-3; the D gene is possibly TRBD2 (6 bases). The ends were cut back, 0 bases at V and 5 bases at J, with 12 bases in the middle. The CDR3 extends over 15 amino acids. CDR1 is LGHNA and CDR2 is YSLEER in the germline V gene. The CDR3 sequence: CASSQEIKGGDTQYF. Written as DNA, the CDR3 is TGCGCCAGCAGCCAAGAAATTAAGGGAGGAGATACGCAGTATTTT.

This chain uses TRBV5-1 with TRBJ1-4; D is perhaps TRBD1 (5 bases). The V and J ends lost 3 bases and 8 bases respectively, with 20 bases between them. Germline CDR1 SGHRS, CDR2 YFSETQ. This CDR3 spans 16 amino acids. CDR3 sequence: CASSSLGGGEGEKLFF. In DNA form, the CDR3 reads TGCGCCAGCAGCTCCCTCGGGGGAGGTGAGGGGGAAAAACTGTTTTTT.

The J gene is TRBJ1-4, the V gene TRBV19, with 10 nucleotides matching TRBD1. The CDR3 loop spans 15 amino acids. Per germline, CDR1 LNHDA and CDR2 SQIVND (reference sequence). V gave up 6 bases and J gave up 7 bases; unmatched junction bases: 8. The CDR3 bases are TGTGCCAGTAGGAAGACAGGGGGCGGTGGTGAAAAACTGTTTTTT. Translated, it gives CASRKTGGGGEKLFF.

The J gene is TRBJ2-7, the V gene TRBV3-1 (or the pseudogene TRBV3-2); 11 bases line up with TRBD2. This CDR3 spans 16 amino acids. V was clipped by 0 bases and J by 1 base; unmatched bases: 2. Per the germline V gene, CDR1 is LGHDT and CDR2 is YNNKEL (reference sequence). Here the CDR3 reads CASSQESSGGSYEQYF. The CDR3, as DNA: TGTGCCAGCAGCCAAGAATCTAGCGGGGGGTCCTACGAGCAGTACTTC.

The chain combines TRBV5-5 with TRBJ1-5; TRBD1 matches at 7 bases. The J segment lost 0 bases and the V segment lost 0 bases, leaving 12 bases of the junction unmatched. Germline lookup yields CDR1 SGHKS and CDR2 YYEKEE (reference sequence). The CDR3 has 19 amino acids. CDR3 region: CASSLAQLGQPFSNQPQHF. As DNA, the CDR3 is TGTGCCAGCAGCTTGGCCCAGTTGGGACAGCCTTTTAGCAATCAGCCCCAGCATTTT.

This chain joins TRBV7-2 and TRBJ1-5, with TRBD1 as a possible D gene (5 bases). Germline values: CDR1 SGHTA, CDR2 FQGNSA. The CDR3 extends over 12 amino acids. Between the trimmed V and J ends, which lost 7 bases and 6 bases, there was a span of 10 bases. The CDR3: CASNAQGQPQHF. Written as DNA, the CDR3 is TGTGCCAGCAACGCGCAGGGTCAGCCCCAGCATTTT.

V usage is TRBV7-2 and J usage is TRBJ1-6; 8 bases are a match to TRBD1. Trimming took 3 bases from V and 7 from J; bases not matched to a gene: 8. The CDR3 spans 16 residues. Germline assignment: CDR1 SGHTA and CDR2 FQGNSA. This CDR3 is CASSFFGQGRNSPLHF. The CDR3 DNA reads as TGTGCCAGCAGCTTCTTTGGACAGGGACGGAATTCACCCCTCCACTTT.

The chain combines TRBV24-1 with TRBJ2-2; TRBD1 aligns across 9 bases. CDR3 size: 18 residues. Germline assignment: CDR1 KGHDR and CDR2 SFDVKD. The V and J ends lost 6 bases and 4 bases, in that order; junction bases with no gene match: 14. CDR3 amino acids: CATSQGQGTRGLTGELFF. CDR3 sequence (DNA): TGTGCCACCAGTCAAGGACAGGGGACCCGGGGGCTCACCGGGGAGCTGTTTTTT.

The V gene is TRBV5-1, the J gene TRBJ2-1, with 7 bases lining up with TRBD1. The CDR3 runs 14 residues. J was trimmed by 5 bases and V by 2 bases; bases with no gene match: 4. Germline V gives CDR1 SGHRS, CDR2 YFSETQ. Here the CDR3 reads CASSFNRGDNEQFF. In nucleotides, the CDR3 is TGCGCCAGCAGCTTTAACAGGGGAGACAATGAGCAGTTCTTC.

The gene calls are TRBV7-8 and TRBJ2-6; D may be TRBD2 (6 bases). The CDR3 totals 15 residues. With 7 bases removed from V and 3 bases from J, the gap between germline ends came to 13 bases. Germline values: CDR1 SGHVS, CDR2 FQNEAQ. CDR3 sequence reads: CASTDRDFGANVLTF. CDR3 sequence (DNA): TGTGCCAGCACCGACCGGGACTTTGGGGCCAACGTCCTGACTTTC.